A single T cell receptor beta chain is shown here with its context. This specimen belongs to a study of early T cells in non-severe SARS-CoV-2 infection. Each CDR3 protein gets one entry after TCRdb re-called the 5' RACE reads with MiXCR. The sample shows tens of thousands of distinct CDR3 sequences, more than 9% of them seen only once. The CDR3 runs to 14 residues. V was shortened by 2 bases and J by 3 bases, with 9 bases between the two germline ends. Germline V gene data show CDR1 as SGHDT and CDR2 as YYEEEE. This TCR was recovered from an adult who was a healthcare worker with PCR-confirmed SARS-CoV-2 infection or an uninfected control (not recorded which). This chain links TRBV5-6 with TRBJ1-3; D is unclear. Material: whole blood. The CDR3 is CASSFTMDGNTIYF. The CDR3 DNA reads TGTGCCAGCAGCTTTACAATGGATGGAAACACCATATATTTT. Combining the CDR3 with reference TRBV5-6 and TRBJ1-3 gives the whole variable domain DAGVTQSPTHLIKTRGQQVTLRCSPKSGHDTVSWYQQALGQGPQFIFQYYEEEERQRGNFPDRFSGHQFPNYSSELNVNALLLGDSALYLCASSFTMDGNTIYFGEGSWLTVV.